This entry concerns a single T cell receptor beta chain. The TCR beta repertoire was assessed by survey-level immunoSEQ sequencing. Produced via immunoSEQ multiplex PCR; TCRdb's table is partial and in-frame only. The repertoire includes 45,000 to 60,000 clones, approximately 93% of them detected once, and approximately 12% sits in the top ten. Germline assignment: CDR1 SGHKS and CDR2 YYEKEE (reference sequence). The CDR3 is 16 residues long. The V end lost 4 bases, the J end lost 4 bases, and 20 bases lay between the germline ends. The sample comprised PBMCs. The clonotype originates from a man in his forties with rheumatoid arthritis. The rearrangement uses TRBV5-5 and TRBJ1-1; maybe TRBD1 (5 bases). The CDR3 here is CASSPTHRGGFTEAFF. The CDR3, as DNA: TGTGCCAGCAGCCCCACCCACCGTGGGGGATTCACTGAAGCTTTCTTT.